This passage covers 11 T cell receptor beta chains from one sample sequenced in a study of OX40 agonist ivuxolimab in advanced cancers. Measured with immunoSEQ multiplex PCR; TCRdb has only the in-frame clones, and not every one. The profile covers about 77,000 clones, with 65% to 90% appearing a single time and roughly 0.71% taken by the ten largest. The starting material was CD4+ or CD8+ T cells sorted from blood, obtained in a trial of the OX40 agonist ivuxolimab. The receptor set was obtained from an adult with an advanced solid tumor such as melanoma, head and neck, liver or kidney cancer.

This rearrangement joins TRBV19 to TRBJ1-4; no clear D gene. V lost 6 bases, J lost 3 bases, and 11 bases lay in between. CDR1 LNHDA and CDR2 SQIVND come from the germline V gene (reference sequence). This CDR3 region has 14 residues. The CDR3: CASRTRASNEKLFF. The CDR3 nucleotides read TGTGCCAGTAGGACTCGGGCCTCTAATGAAAAACTGTTTTTT.

V usage is TRBV10-3 and J usage is TRBJ2-3; the D is unclear. This CDR3 contains 12 residues. The ends were cut back, 2 bases at V and 5 bases at J, with 5 bases in the middle. Per germline, CDR1 ENHRY and CDR2 SYGVKD. The CDR3 bases are TGTGCCATCAGTGAGACCGTAGATACGCAGTATTTT. It yields the protein CAISETVDTQYF.

The rearrangement uses TRBV25-1 and TRBJ2-3, with 9 bases lining up with TRBD1. V shed 6 bases, J shed 6 bases, and the junction held 7 bases outside the gene matches. Germline CDR1 is MGHDK and CDR2 is SYGVNS. The CDR3 consists of 14 residues. DNA of the CDR3: TGTGCCAGCAGACCCGGGGACAGGGATGATACGCAGTATTTT. Amino acid sequence: CASRPGDRDDTQYF.

This CDR3 reads CASSEQGGHTDTQYF. The CDR3 nucleotides are TGTGCCAGCAGTGAACAGGGGGGGCACACAGATACGCAGTATTTT. J is TRBJ2-3 and V is TRBV6-1, with D possibly called TRBD1 or TRBD2 (7 bases each). Deletions cut 2 bases from V and 2 bases from J, with 11 bases between. There are 15 residues in the CDR3. Germline CDR1 is MNHNS and CDR2 is SASEGT.

J is TRBJ2-1 and V is TRBV5-6; D might be TRBD2 (5 bases). Germline CDR1 is SGHDT and CDR2 is YYEEEE. V lost 0 bases and J 9 bases, leaving 10 bases between the germline ends. The CDR3 is made up of 13 amino acids. CDR3 region: CASSLAAGVEQFF. CDR3 nucleotide sequence: TGTGCCAGCAGCTTGGCCGCCGGGGTTGAGCAGTTCTTC.

V gene TRBV29-1 combines with J gene TRBJ2-7, with 9 bases identical to TRBD1. The CDR3 is made up of 13 amino acids. V lost 4 bases and J lost 5; bases outside the gene matches: 6. Looked up from germline, CDR1 is SQVTM and CDR2 is ANQGSEA. The CDR3 bases are TGCAGCGTTGTAGGGACAGGGTATAACGAGCAGTACTTC. Translation: CSVVGTGYNEQYF.

This chain joins TRBV7-2 and TRBJ1-3, with 7 nucleotides matching TRBD1. The CDR3 length is 14 residues. V was clipped by 5 bases and J by 2 bases; unmatched bases: 3. The germline V gene has CDR1 SGHTA and CDR2 FQGNSA. The CDR3 region is CASSPQGAGNTIYF. CDR3 coding DNA: TGTGCCAGCAGCCCGCAGGGGGCTGGAAACACCATATATTTT.

This clone showed up just once. The V and J genes are TRBV9 and TRBJ1-2; 9 bases fit TRBD1. The V segment lost 3 bases and the J segment 0 bases; nucleotides outside the gene matches: 9. The CDR3 has 17 amino acids. The germline V gene has CDR1 SGDLS and CDR2 YYNGEE. The CDR3 region has the DNA TGTGCCAGCAGCGCCCGGGACAGGGACCTAGCTAACTATGGCTACACCTTC. This encodes CASSARDRDLANYGYTF.

This sequence joins TRBV6-5 and TRBJ2-7, with D possibly matching TRBD1 (5 bases). The CDR3 is made up of 15 amino acids. V shed 2 bases and J shed 0 bases, with 11 bases lying between them. Germline-derived CDR1 and CDR2 are MNHEY and SVGAGI. The CDR3 DNA sequence: TGTGCCAGCAGTTACAGGGGCACGTTCTCCTACGAGCAGTACTTC. Its translation: CASSYRGTFSYEQYF.

This chain uses TRBV9 with TRBJ1-3, with a tentative D call TRBD1 (5 bases). Germline CDR1 is SGDLS and CDR2 is YYNGEE. There are 15 residues in the CDR3. Trimming removed 4 bases at V and 2 bases at J, with 13 bases between. CDR3 coding DNA: TGTGCCAGCAGCCTTGCCCCGGGGGCTGGAAACACCATATATTTT. This gives the protein CASSLAPGAGNTIYF.

This rearrangement joins TRBV29-1 to TRBJ1-1, with a tentative D call TRBD1 (6 bases). The CDR3 extends over 12 amino acids. The germline CDR1 and CDR2 sequences are SQVTM and ANQGSEA. Trimming took 7 bases from V and 6 from J, leaving 15 bases between them. The CDR3 sequence is CSGRQALAEAFF. The CDR3 coding sequence is TGCAGCGGCAGACAGGCCCTAGCTGAAGCTTTCTTT.